The 12 T cell receptor beta chains reported below all come from one sample, sequenced in a study of blood T cell repertoires in COVID-19. Only in-frame clones appear in the TCRdb table, and some are missing; sequencing was by immunoSEQ multiplex PCR. The table records some 460,000 clones, around 89% of them present only once. The sample was peripheral blood. Receptors originate from a woman in her 30s with acute or convalescent COVID-19.

This clone was found many times. This chain uses TRBV7-9 with TRBJ2-3; D call uncertain. The V end lost 3 bases, the J end lost 3 bases, and 7 bases lay between the germline ends. The germline V gene has CDR1 SEHNR and CDR2 FQNEAQ (reference sequence). The CDR3 is 13 amino acids. The CDR3 DNA follows: TGTGCCAGCAGCTTTGGCCAGACAGATACGCAGTATTTT. Translating it yields CASSFGQTDTQYF.

The chain links TRBV27 to TRBJ1-6; tentative D call: TRBD1 (5 bases). This CDR3 contains 11 residues. Germline V gene data show CDR1 as MNHEY and CDR2 as SMNVEV (reference sequence). V was shortened by 3 bases and J by 14 bases, with 8 bases between the two germline ends. The CDR3 loop reads CASSLGGSLHF. The CDR3 DNA is TGTGCCAGCAGTTTGGGGGGTTCCCTCCACTTT.

V and J are TRBV6-5 and TRBJ1-5; tentatively, D is TRBD1 (6 bases). Germline values: CDR1 MNHEY, CDR2 SVGAGI. V was cut by 6 bases and J by 4 bases, with 16 bases left in between. The CDR3 covers 15 residues. CDR3 protein: CASRSSGQSNQPQHF. CDR3 coding DNA: TGTGCCAGCAGATCCTCCGGACAGAGTAATCAGCCCCAGCATTTT.

This clone has only one observation. The chain is built from TRBV2 and TRBJ1-5, with 7 positions matching TRBD1. J gave up 7 bases and V 5 bases, and 11 bases lay outside the gene matches. This CDR3 is built from 15 residues. CDR1 and CDR2 (germline): SNHLY, FYNNEI. The CDR3 DNA reads TGTGCCAGCAGTCAAACAACAGGGGTTTTGCAGCCCCAGCATTTT. Its protein is CASSQTTGVLQPQHF.

This chain uses TRBV5-1 with TRBJ2-5, with D tentatively TRBD2 (5 bases). The V end lost 0 bases, the J end lost 5 bases, and 17 bases lay between the germline ends. This CDR3 is 16 amino acids long. CDR1 and CDR2 (germline): SGHRS, YFSETQ. The CDR3 region is CASSLVLAGLSETQYF. The CDR3 DNA sequence: TGCGCCAGCAGCTTGGTCCTAGCCGGGCTTTCGGAGACCCAGTACTTC.

This clone was recorded a few times. V gene TRBV2 combines with J gene TRBJ2-1; the match to TRBD1 covers 9 bases. The CDR3 contains 14 residues. Germline V gene lookup returns CDR1 SNHLY and CDR2 FYNNEI. Trimming cost V 7 bases and J 3 bases; bases outside gene matches: 4. The CDR3 DNA is TGTGCCAGCAAGGACAGGGGATTCTACAATGAGCAGTTCTTC. Translated, it gives CASKDRGFYNEQFF. The whole variable domain, remainder taken from reference TRBV2 and TRBJ2-1, is EPEVTQTPSHQVTQMGQEVILRCVPISNHLYFYWYRQILGQKVEFLVSFYNNEISEKSEIFDDQFSVERPDGSNFTLKIRSTKLEDSAMYFCASKDRGFYNEQFFGPGTRLTVL.

V and J are TRBV7-2 and TRBJ1-1; perhaps TRBD1 as D (5 bases). Germline CDR1 and CDR2: SGHTA and FQGNSA. Trimming left V 7 bases short and J 8 bases short, with 17 bases between. This CDR3 spans 13 amino acids. The CDR3 protein is CASTTYVGGEAFF. In DNA, the CDR3 is TGTGCCAGCACCACCTACGTCGGGGGGGAAGCTTTCTTT.

J is TRBJ1-1 and V is TRBV2, with D possibly TRBD1 on 6 matching bases. CDR1 is SNHLY, CDR2 FYNNEI, per germline. The CDR3 consists of 14 residues. V was cut by 8 bases and J by 5 bases, with 18 bases left in between. CDR3 bases: TGTGCCAGCTTAAACCAACAGGGTAGTACTGAAGCTTTCTTT. Protein product: CASLNQQGSTEAFF.

This chain links TRBV3-1 (or the pseudogene TRBV3-2) with TRBJ2-2; 10 bases map to TRBD2. Germline CDR1 and CDR2: LGHDT and YNNKEL (reference sequence). The CDR3 extends over 16 amino acids. V lost 6 bases to trimming and J lost 0 bases; unmatched junction nucleotides: 4. CDR3 residues: CASSRLAGANTGELFF. CDR3 bases: TGTGCCAGCAGTCGACTAGCGGGTGCGAACACCGGGGAGCTGTTTTTT.

This chain joins TRBV6-1 and TRBJ1-5; 7 bases line up with TRBD1. V shed 3 bases, J shed 0 bases, and the junction held 14 bases outside the gene matches. CDR1 is MNHNS and CDR2 is SASEGT in the germline V gene. The CDR3 is 19 amino acids. The CDR3 region is CASSDGDSPLLPSNQPQHF. The CDR3 DNA sequence: TGTGCCAGCAGTGATGGGGACAGTCCCCTACTACCTAGCAATCAGCCCCAGCATTTT.

This rearrangement joins TRBV7-9 to TRBJ1-1; D gene uncertain. In germline, CDR1 is SEHNR, CDR2 FQNEAQ (reference sequence). The CDR3 length is 16 residues. V was cut by 5 bases and J by 0 bases, with 16 bases left in between. This CDR3 reads CASSPLGFPMNTEAFF. The CDR3 coding sequence is TGTGCCAGCAGCCCCCTCGGGTTCCCGATGAACACTGAAGCTTTCTTT.

V usage is TRBV27 and J usage is TRBJ1-2, with 7 bases identical to TRBD1. Germline values: CDR1 MNHEY, CDR2 SMNVEV (reference sequence). The CDR3 has 14 residues. With 6 bases clipped from V and 4 bases from J, the junction kept 8 bases outside the gene matches. Here the CDR3 DNA reads TGTGCCAGCAGACCAACAGGGGCGGTCTATGGCTACACCTTC. Amino acids: CASRPTGAVYGYTF.